One sample yielded the 19 T cell receptor beta chains listed below, sequenced in a study of radiotherapy plus CTLA-4 blockade in lung cancer. TCRdb's table, derived via immunoSEQ multiplex PCR, lists solely in-frame clones and lacks some. This sample has tens of thousands of clones; roughly four fifths occur once, and the top ten carry about 16%. The specimen comprised peripheral blood, sampled from a patient treated with radiotherapy plus ipilimumab. Source of these receptors: a human donor with non-small cell lung cancer whose response to radiotherapy plus ipilimumab could not be evaluated. Some clones in this sample may be carry-over from other donors' samples.

The chain recombines TRBV15 with TRBJ2-3; 9 bases map to TRBD2. CDR1 and CDR2 from the germline V gene are LNHNV and YYDKDF (reference sequence). J was trimmed by 3 bases and V by 0 bases; bases with no gene match: 22. This CDR3 spans 22 amino acids. The CDR3 sequence: CATSREPARTLAGAEGTDTQYF. The CDR3 nucleotides read TGTGCCACCAGCAGAGAACCTGCTCGAACCTTAGCGGGGGCCGAGGGGACAGATACGCAGTATTTT.

The chain is built from TRBV4-2 and TRBJ1-1; D is ambiguous. Per germline, CDR1 LGHNA and CDR2 YNFKEQ. The V and J ends lost 0 bases and 3 bases respectively, with 11 bases between them. The CDR3 spans 15 residues. CDR3 region: CASSQDFRGDTEAFF. The CDR3 DNA reads as TGTGCCAGCAGCCAAGACTTCAGAGGCGACACTGAAGCTTTCTTT.

The chain combines TRBV4-1 with TRBJ1-2; D uncertain. Per germline, CDR1 MGHRA and CDR2 YSYEKL. The CDR3 length is 14 residues. V lost 4 bases and J lost 0, with 9 bases in between. Here the CDR3 reads CASSPGTTNYGYTF. In DNA form, the CDR3 reads TGCGCCAGCAGCCCTGGTACTACTAACTATGGCTACACCTTC.

The chain combines TRBV5-1 with TRBJ1-6, with 10 bases fitting TRBD1. From germline, CDR1 is SGHRS and CDR2 YFSETQ. V was clipped by 5 bases and J by 11 bases; unmatched bases: 13. The CDR3 has 16 amino acids. The CDR3 DNA reads as TGCGCCAGCAGATTTTCCGGGACAGGGGAGAGAGCACCCCTCCACTTT. Its protein is CASRFSGTGERAPLHF.

The chain recombines TRBV28 with TRBJ1-3; D may be TRBD1 (6 bases). CDR3 size: 19 residues. The V gene's germline CDR1 is MDHEN and CDR2 SYDVKM. The V and J ends lost 1 base and 4 bases respectively, with 23 bases between them. CDR3 sequence (DNA): TGTGCCAGCAGTTTATCACCGACCGACGCCAGGGGCTCAGGAAACACCATATATTTT. This sequence encodes CASSLSPTDARGSGNTIYF.

The chain couples TRBV29-1 to TRBJ1-1; 7 nucleotides agree with TRBD1. The germline gives CDR1 SQVTM, CDR2 ANQGSEA. This CDR3 contains 13 residues. With 7 bases clipped from V and 5 bases from J, the junction kept 10 bases outside the gene matches. The CDR3 DNA reads as TGCAGCGCAAACAGGGGTAGGGGGACTGAAGCTTTCTTT. This encodes CSANRGRGTEAFF. Full variable domain (outside the CDR3, taken from reference TRBV29-1 and TRBJ1-1): SAVISQKPSRDICQRGTSLTIQCQVDSQVTMMFWYRQQPGQSLTLIATANQGSEATYESGFVIDKFPISRPNLTFSTLTVSNMSPEDSSIYLCSANRGRGTEAFFGQGTRLTVV.

In this sample, this clone turned up once. This chain connects TRBV30 to TRBJ1-1, with TRBD1 as a possible D gene (5 bases). Germline V gives CDR1 GTSNPN, CDR2 SVGIG (reference sequence). The ends were cut back, 0 bases at V and 0 bases at J, with 11 bases in the middle. The CDR3 covers 15 residues. In nucleotides, the CDR3 is TGTGCCTGGAGTGTACTAAACAGGATGAACACTGAAGCTTTCTTT. It encodes CAWSVLNRMNTEAFF.

This clone was observed a handful of times. The chain employs TRBV4-1 and TRBJ2-3; TRBD1 aligns across 11 bases. CDR1 is MGHRA and CDR2 is YSYEKL in the germline V gene. This CDR3 is 15 amino acids long. V lost 2 bases and J lost 4; bases outside the gene matches: 2. The CDR3 nucleotides read TGCGCCAGCAGCCAATGGACAGGGGGCGCAGATACGCAGTATTTT. Translating it yields CASSQWTGGADTQYF.

The chain carries TRBV29-1 and TRBJ2-5, with a possible D match to TRBD1 (7 bases). The better agreement between TRBJ2-7 and the DNA end casts doubt on the J call. The CDR3 totals 13 residues. The germline V gene has CDR1 SQVTM and CDR2 ANQGSEA. DNA for the CDR3: TGCAGCGTTGTTAGGCAGGGGGGCTACGAGCAGTACTTC. Protein sequence: CSVVRQGGYEQYF.

The chain uses TRBV7-9 and TRBJ1-2; 7 positions match TRBD1. Germline CDR1 SEHNR, CDR2 FQNEAQ (reference sequence). V was clipped by 1 base and J by 5 bases; unmatched bases: 4. The CDR3 totals 14 residues. The CDR3 sequence: CASSLGDSQYGYTF. The CDR3 DNA reads TGTGCCAGCAGCTTAGGGGACAGTCAGTATGGCTACACCTTC. The complete variable domain, with remaining parts taken from reference TRBV7-9 and TRBJ1-2, reads DTGVSQNPRHKITKRGQNVTFRCDPISEHNRLYWYRQTLGQGPEFLTYFQNEAQLEKSRLLSDRFSAERPKGSFSTLEIQRTEQGDSAMYLCASSLGDSQYGYTFGSGTRLTVV.

J is TRBJ1-2 and V is TRBV6-5, with 10 bases aligning to TRBD1. Unmatched junction bases numbered 3, after V lost 8 bases and J lost 3 bases. This CDR3 comprises 13 residues. Germline V gene sequence: CDR1 MNHEY, CDR2 SVGAGI. In nucleotides, the CDR3 is TGTGCCAGCTTGGGGACAGGGGACTATGGCTACACCTTC. As protein: CASLGTGDYGYTF.

The chain links TRBV5-6 to TRBJ1-6; D gene ambiguous. The CDR3 is 16 residues long. Looked up from germline, CDR1 is SGHDT and CDR2 is YYEEEE. The ends were cut back, 0 bases at V and 0 bases at J, with 7 bases in the middle. CDR3 loop: CASSLGAASYNSPLHF. Here the CDR3 DNA reads TGTGCCAGCAGCTTGGGGGCAGCCTCCTATAATTCACCCCTCCACTTT. Full variable domain (missing parts from reference TRBV5-6 and TRBJ1-6): DAGVTQSPTHLIKTRGQQVTLRCSPKSGHDTVSWYQQALGQGPQFIFQYYEEEERQRGNFPDRFSGHQFPNYSSELNVNALLLGDSALYLCASSLGAASYNSPLHFGNGTRLTVT.

The chain couples TRBV5-1 to TRBJ1-1; no clear D gene. The CDR3 totals 15 residues. Germline CDR1 and CDR2: SGHRS and YFSETQ. The V end was cut by 0 bases, the J end by 7 bases, with 16 bases between. CDR3 residues: CASSLDPGVSSEAFF. The CDR3 region has the DNA TGCGCCAGCAGCTTGGATCCCGGGGTATCAAGTGAAGCTTTCTTT.

The chain combines TRBV18 with TRBJ1-1, with D possibly matching TRBD1 (5 bases). This CDR3 is 13 amino acids long. Germline CDR1 reads KGHSH; CDR2 reads LQKENI. V was pared by 0 bases and J by 10 bases, with 12 bases between. The CDR3 coding sequence is TGTGCCAGCTCACCACCAGACAGCCCTATAGCTTTCTTT. The encoded protein is CASSPPDSPIAFF.

This chain uses TRBV4-1 with TRBJ1-6; the D gene is possibly TRBD1 (5 bases). The germline V gene encodes CDR1 MGHRA and CDR2 YSYEKL. The CDR3 covers 18 residues. The V and J ends lost 4 bases and 4 bases respectively, with 20 bases between them. The chain's CDR3 is CASSLQEVQGKYNSPLHF. In nucleotides, the CDR3 is TGCGCCAGCAGCCTACAAGAAGTTCAGGGAAAATATAATTCACCCCTCCACTTT.

This chain links TRBV7-2 with TRBJ2-1; 10 nucleotides match TRBD2. The CDR3 length is 12 residues. Trimming removed 4 bases from V and 14 bases from J; junction bases left unmatched: 5. The germline V gene encodes CDR1 SGHTA and CDR2 FQGNSA. CDR3 in amino acids: CASSYSGGLEFF. For the CDR3, the DNA is TGTGCCAGCAGCTATAGCGGGGGGTTGGAGTTCTTC. Together with reference TRBV7-2 and TRBJ2-1, the CDR3 gives the full variable domain: GAGVSQSPSNKVTEKGKDVELRCDPISGHTALYWYRQSLGQGLEFLIYFQGNSAPDKSGLPSDRFSAERTGGSVSTLTIQRTQQEDSAVYLCASSYSGGLEFFGPGTRLTVL.

This sequence joins TRBV7-8 and TRBJ1-6; 7 bases agree with TRBD1. The junction had 6 bases not matched to a gene; V was cut back by 4 bases and J by 6 bases. Germline-derived CDR1 and CDR2 are SGHVS and FQNEAQ. This CDR3 comprises 15 residues. The DNA of the CDR3 is TGTGCCAGCAGCTCGCACAGGGGTCTTAATTCACCCCTCCACTTT. It is translated as CASSSHRGLNSPLHF.

This clone was seen once. V is TRBV29-1 and J is TRBJ2-7, with 8 bases matching TRBD2. Germline trimming cut 4 bases from V and 0 bases from J; bases unmatched to any gene: 5. Germline values: CDR1 SQVTM, CDR2 ANQGSEA. This CDR3 contains 14 residues. As DNA, the CDR3 is TGCAGCGTTGTAGGCGGGGGGAGCTCCTACGAGCAGTACTTC. Translated: CSVVGGGSSYEQYF.

The gene calls are TRBV18 and TRBJ1-1; D is ambiguous. CDR1 and CDR2 from the germline V gene are KGHSH and LQKENI. V was pared by 3 bases and J by 1 base, with 9 bases between. The CDR3 runs 14 residues. The CDR3 reads CASSPLPRNTEAFF. Here the CDR3 DNA reads TGTGCCAGCTCACCGCTTCCGCGGAACACTGAAGCTTTCTTT. Together with reference TRBV18 and TRBJ1-1, the CDR3 gives the full variable domain: NAGVMQNPRHLVRRRGQEARLRCSPMKGHSHVYWYRQLPEEGLKFMVYLQKENIIDESGMPKERFSAEFPKEGPSILRIQQVVRGDSAAYFCASSPLPRNTEAFFGQGTRLTVV.